Shown below are 29 T cell receptor beta chains from a single sample sequenced in a study of T cells in localized non-small cell lung cancer. Data came from immunoSEQ multiplex PCR; TCRdb stores just in-frame clones and leaves some out. The table has around 11,000 clones, just under 30% seen once; the top ten hold approximately 4.8%. The source material was lung tumor tissue, sampled before any cancer treatment. The receptors originated from a man aged 35-75 years with stage I lung adenocarcinoma.

The CDR3 protein is CASGRGDTEAFF. The CDR3 DNA reads TGTGCCAGCGGTCGGGGGGACACTGAAGCTTTCTTT. The chain carries TRBV6-8 and TRBJ1-1, with TRBD1 as a possible D gene (5 bases). V dropped 8 bases and J dropped 3 bases, with 10 bases sitting between them. Germline V gene sequence: CDR1 MNHGY, CDR2 SAAAGT. The CDR3 contains 12 residues.

The chain joins TRBV19 to TRBJ1-2; D is unclear. V was trimmed by 7 bases and J by 9 bases, leaving 24 bases between them. Germline V gene data show CDR1 as LNHDA and CDR2 as SQIVND (reference sequence). The CDR3 loop spans 15 amino acids. Here the CDR3 reads CASTFGPHPGYSYTF. CDR3 DNA: TGTGCCAGTACCTTTGGTCCACACCCCGGGTATAGCTACACCTTC.

V usage is TRBV29-1 and J usage is TRBJ2-7, with a possible D match to TRBD1 (6 bases). CDR3 length: 13 residues. Germline V gives CDR1 SQVTM, CDR2 ANQGSEA. Trimming pared 1 base from V and 3 bases from J, leaving 10 bases between. The CDR3 region is CSVEGLRGYEQYF. The CDR3 bases are TGCAGCGTTGAAGGTCTCAGGGGCTACGAGCAGTACTTC.

This clone was seen a few times. The gene calls are TRBV9 and TRBJ1-6; D might be TRBD1 (5 bases). The CDR3 sequence is 15 residues long. The V and J ends lost 4 bases and 9 bases respectively, with 17 bases between them. Germline CDR1 and CDR2: SGDLS and YYNGEE. The CDR3: CASSPGDGGSSPLHF. CDR3 DNA sequence: TGTGCCAGCAGCCCTGGGGACGGTGGTAGTTCACCCCTCCACTTT.

In this sample, this clone turned up a few times. This sequence joins TRBV18 and TRBJ1-1; 7 bases line up with TRBD1. The J segment lost 7 bases and the V segment lost 2 bases, leaving 7 bases of the junction unmatched. Germline V gene sequence: CDR1 KGHSH, CDR2 LQKENI. CDR3 length: 14 residues. For the CDR3, the DNA is TGTGCCAGCTCACCATCCGGACAGGTATTTGAAGCTTTCTTT. This translates into CASSPSGQVFEAFF.

By proportion, this clone is medium-sized. The chain employs TRBV9 and TRBJ2-2; D tentatively fits TRBD1 or TRBD2 (5 bases each). The CDR3 is made up of 16 amino acids. Per germline, CDR1 SGDLS and CDR2 YYNGEE. Trimming took 4 bases from V and 0 from J, leaving 13 bases between them. The CDR3 DNA reads as TGTGCCAGCAGCCCATCCGGGGACCCGAACACCGGGGAGCTGTTTTTT. Protein product: CASSPSGDPNTGELFF.

This clone was detected ten times or more. The J gene is TRBJ2-5, the V gene TRBV7-2; D gene unclear. The CDR3 sequence is 13 residues long. Looked up from germline, CDR1 is SGHTA and CDR2 is FQGNSA. The V end was cut by 1 base, the J end by 5 bases, with 8 bases between. CDR3 nucleotides: TGTGCCAGCAGCTTAGGGGTCGGGGAGACCCAGTACTTC. This encodes CASSLGVGETQYF.

The sample holds one count of this clone. This chain uses TRBV30 with TRBJ1-1, with D uncertain. The V gene lost 5 bases and the J gene lost 1 base, with 8 bases spanning the gap. From germline, CDR1 is GTSNPN and CDR2 SVGIG (reference sequence). The CDR3 is 12 residues long. Here the CDR3 reads CAWEIGNTEAFF. For the CDR3, the DNA is TGTGCCTGGGAGATCGGGAACACTGAAGCTTTCTTT.

The gene calls are TRBV11-3 and TRBJ2-6; tentatively, D is TRBD1 or TRBD2 (5 bases each). V was cut by 2 bases and J by 1 base, with 21 bases left in between. The CDR3 covers 20 residues. The V gene's germline CDR1 is SGHNT and CDR2 YENEEA. DNA for the CDR3: TGTGCCAGCAGCTTAAGAAGCGTCCAGAGGGGATATTCTGGGGCCAACGTCCTGACTTTC. It specifies CASSLRSVQRGYSGANVLTF.

The chain couples TRBV15 to TRBJ1-4; no firm D call. Trimming stripped 0 bases from V and 7 bases from J, with 9 bases between. The CDR3 has 14 amino acids. CDR1 is LNHNV, CDR2 YYDKDF, per germline (reference sequence). The CDR3 here is CATSRDRAAEKLFF. DNA of the CDR3: TGTGCCACCAGCAGAGATCGGGCAGCTGAAAAACTGTTTTTT.

The V and J genes are TRBV19 and TRBJ2-2; no reliable D call. The CDR3 totals 12 residues. The germline V gene has CDR1 LNHDA and CDR2 SQIVND (reference sequence). The chain's CDR3 is CAAPSPTGELFF. The CDR3 DNA is TGTGCGGCACCCTCCCCCACCGGGGAGCTGTTTTTT.

This clone was counted between two and nine times. CDR3 DNA sequence: TGCGCCAGCAGCCCAAGGGAGGTGGGAAACTATGGCTACACCTTC. Its translation: CASSPREVGNYGYTF. The V and J genes are TRBV4-1 and TRBJ1-2; D is unresolved. Germline CDR1 is MGHRA and CDR2 is YSYEKL. V dropped 4 bases and J dropped 2 bases, with 14 bases sitting between them. The CDR3 runs 15 residues.

This clone appeared a few times. The rearrangement links TRBV19 to TRBJ1-5; D is uncertain. Deletions cut 3 bases from V and 5 bases from J, with 8 bases between. The germline CDR1 and CDR2 sequences are LNHDA and SQIVND (reference sequence). The CDR3 is 13 residues long. CDR3: CASSILSDQPQHF. The CDR3 DNA sequence: TGTGCCAGTAGTATTTTATCTGATCAGCCCCAGCATTTT. The variable domain in full, completed from reference TRBV19 and TRBJ1-5, reads DGGITQSPKYLFRKEGQNVTLSCEQNLNHDAMYWYRQDPGQGLRLIYYSQIVNDFQKGDIAEGYSVSREKKESFPLTVTSAQKNPTAFYLCASSILSDQPQHFGDGTRLSIL.

This clone has more than one count but fewer than ten. The chain recombines TRBV5-1 with TRBJ2-2; D is possibly TRBD2 (5 bases). Germline assignment: CDR1 SGHRS and CDR2 YFSETQ. Trimming took 5 bases from V and 5 from J, leaving 13 bases between them. The CDR3 has 14 residues. The CDR3 bases are TGCGCCAGCAGGCCGGACTGGGTAACCGGGGAGCTGTTTTTT. Its protein product is CASRPDWVTGELFF.

The chain joins TRBV6-8 to TRBJ2-7; D perhaps matches TRBD1 (5 bases). Germline loops: CDR1 MNHGY, CDR2 SAAAGT. This CDR3 comprises 15 residues. Trimming removed 4 bases from V and 2 bases from J, with 15 bases in between. CDR3 sequence: CASSLGHSVTYEQYF. CDR3 DNA: TGTGCCAGCAGTTTGGGGCACAGCGTTACCTACGAGCAGTACTTC.

This clone showed up just a few times. The CDR3 loop reads CASNDKSGELFF. CDR3 nucleotides: TGTGCCAGCAACGACAAGTCCGGGGAGCTGTTTTTT. The chain uses TRBV9 and TRBJ2-2; D not resolved. Trimming removed 6 bases at V and 6 bases at J, with 9 bases between. CDR3 length: 12 residues. CDR1 SGDLS and CDR2 YYNGEE come from the germline V gene.

The chain uses TRBV15 and TRBJ1-2, with D maybe TRBD1 (5 bases). From germline, CDR1 is LNHNV and CDR2 YYDKDF (reference sequence). This CDR3 has 14 amino acids. Between the trimmed V and J ends, which lost 1 base and 3 bases, there was a span of 9 bases. This CDR3 is CATSRATGHYGYTF. The DNA for the CDR3 is TGTGCCACCAGCAGAGCCACGGGACACTATGGCTACACCTTC.

The rearrangement uses TRBV30 and TRBJ1-2, with 7 nucleotides matching TRBD1. This CDR3 is 14 amino acids long. In germline, CDR1 is GTSNPN, CDR2 SVGIG (reference sequence). V was pared by 2 bases and J by 8 bases, with 11 bases of the junction left unmatched. Here the CDR3 reads CAWSSTGVQGGYTF. CDR3 nucleotides: TGTGCCTGGAGTTCAACAGGGGTCCAAGGAGGCTACACCTTC. Variable domain in full (rest from reference TRBV30 and TRBJ1-2): SQTIHQWPATLVQPVGSPLSLECTVEGTSNPNLYWYRQAAGRGLQLLFYSVGIGQISSEVPQNLSASRPQDRQFILSSKKLLLSDSGFYLCAWSSTGVQGGYTFGSGTRLTVV.

This clone was detected a few times. The gene calls are TRBV11-3 and TRBJ1-2, with TRBD1 matching over 7 bases. Germline CDR1 and CDR2: SGHNT and YENEEA. J lost 8 bases, V lost 5 bases, and 17 bases had no gene match. The CDR3 is 16 residues long. Here the CDR3 DNA reads TGTGCCAGCAGCCCCAAGGGAGACGACAGGGTCGGCGGCTACACCTTC. Translation: CASSPKGDDRVGGYTF.

This clone was counted only a few times. The chain is built from TRBV19 and TRBJ1-1; no definite D call. CDR1 is LNHDA and CDR2 is SQIVND in the germline V gene (reference sequence). The V end lost 3 bases, the J end lost 1 base, and 0 bases lay between the germline ends. The CDR3 spans 11 residues. CDR3 residues: CASSMNTEAFF. The DNA of the CDR3 is TGTGCCAGTAGTATGAACACTGAAGCTTTCTTT.

The rearrangement links TRBV29-1 to TRBJ2-1; D unresolved. The CDR3 has 12 residues. V was trimmed by 5 bases and J by 6 bases, leaving 11 bases between them. CDR1 is SQVTM, CDR2 ANQGSEA, per germline. CDR3 coding DNA: TGCAGCGTTTCTATAGGAAGCAATGAGCAGTTCTTC. This codes for CSVSIGSNEQFF.

The V gene is TRBV11-3, the J gene TRBJ1-5; D may be TRBD1 (5 bases). Germline lookup yields CDR1 SGHNT and CDR2 YENEEA. V lost 3 bases to trimming and J lost 10 bases, with 16 bases between them. This CDR3 has 14 amino acids. The CDR3 coding sequence is TGTGCCAGCAGCTTGGAGGGGACTGGTTTACCCCAGCATTTT. Its protein product is CASSLEGTGLPQHF. Full variable domain (remainder filled in from reference TRBV11-3 and TRBJ1-5): EAGVVQSPRYKIIEKKQPVAFWCNPISGHNTLYWYLQNLGQGPELLIRYENEEAVDDSQLPKDRFSAERLKGVDSTLKIQPAELGDSAVYLCASSLEGTGLPQHFGDGTRLSIL.

This clone was found once. This chain joins TRBV10-2 and TRBJ1-1, with a tentative D call TRBD1 (5 bases). The ends were cut back, 8 bases at V and 1 base at J, with 11 bases in the middle. Per germline, CDR1 WSHSY and CDR2 SAAADI. The CDR3 loop spans 13 amino acids. CDR3 in amino acids: CASAGLANTEAFF. As DNA, the CDR3 is TGCGCCAGCGCAGGGCTAGCGAACACTGAAGCTTTCTTT.

The chain has TRBV1 and TRBJ2-1; the table calls TRBD2, which could not be checked here. TRBV1 is recorded as a pseudogene. This CDR3 region has 17 residues. CDR3 sequence (DNA): TGCGCCAGCAGCCTTAAAGCGGGGGGGGATAATAACAATGAGCAGTTCTTC. Its translation is CASSLKAGGDNNNEQFF.

The gene calls are TRBV19 and TRBJ2-2, with a possible D match to TRBD1 (6 bases). V lost 7 bases to trimming and J lost 5 bases, with 20 bases between them. This CDR3 is built from 16 residues. Germline V gene lookup returns CDR1 LNHDA and CDR2 SQIVND (reference sequence). CDR3 nucleotides: TGTGCCAGTACCAAGAGGCAGGGGAGACGGACCGGGGAGCTGTTTTTT. This sequence encodes CASTKRQGRRTGELFF.

This clone was recorded only once. The chain uses TRBV19 and TRBJ2-6; D possibly matches TRBD1 or TRBD2 (5 bases each). CDR1 is LNHDA, CDR2 SQIVND, per germline (reference sequence). V lost 6 bases and J 0 bases, leaving 12 bases between the germline ends. The CDR3 has 16 residues. CDR3 in DNA: TGTGCCAGTAGGGGGGTGGAGATCTCTGGGGCCAACGTCCTGACTTTC. The encoded protein is CASRGVEISGANVLTF.

V usage is TRBV5-1 and J usage is TRBJ2-7; tentatively, D is TRBD2 (6 bases). CDR1 SGHRS and CDR2 YFSETQ come from the germline V gene. The ends were cut back, 4 bases at V and 3 bases at J, with 14 bases in the middle. This CDR3 comprises 14 residues. In nucleotides, the CDR3 is TGCGCCAGCAGCACTTTGGGACTTGGCTACGAGCAGTACTTC. This sequence encodes CASSTLGLGYEQYF.

This clone was seen ten or more times. The rearrangement joins TRBV6-8 to TRBJ2-7; D possibly corresponds to TRBD1 (6 bases). The ends were cut back, 5 bases at V and 2 bases at J, with 16 bases in the middle. The CDR3 length is 15 residues. CDR1 is MNHGY and CDR2 is SAAAGT in the germline V gene. DNA for the CDR3: TGTGCCAGCAGTAAAACGACAGGCCAACCCTACGAGCAGTACTTC. This codes for CASSKTTGQPYEQYF.

The chain joins TRBV9 to TRBJ1-2; D is unclear. The V and J ends lost 4 bases and 8 bases respectively, with 21 bases between them. The CDR3 consists of 15 residues. CDR1 and CDR2 (germline): SGDLS, YYNGEE. The CDR3 coding sequence is TGTGCCAGCAGCCCTTCGGAGGCTTCATATGGGGGCTACACCTTC. Protein: CASSPSEASYGGYTF.